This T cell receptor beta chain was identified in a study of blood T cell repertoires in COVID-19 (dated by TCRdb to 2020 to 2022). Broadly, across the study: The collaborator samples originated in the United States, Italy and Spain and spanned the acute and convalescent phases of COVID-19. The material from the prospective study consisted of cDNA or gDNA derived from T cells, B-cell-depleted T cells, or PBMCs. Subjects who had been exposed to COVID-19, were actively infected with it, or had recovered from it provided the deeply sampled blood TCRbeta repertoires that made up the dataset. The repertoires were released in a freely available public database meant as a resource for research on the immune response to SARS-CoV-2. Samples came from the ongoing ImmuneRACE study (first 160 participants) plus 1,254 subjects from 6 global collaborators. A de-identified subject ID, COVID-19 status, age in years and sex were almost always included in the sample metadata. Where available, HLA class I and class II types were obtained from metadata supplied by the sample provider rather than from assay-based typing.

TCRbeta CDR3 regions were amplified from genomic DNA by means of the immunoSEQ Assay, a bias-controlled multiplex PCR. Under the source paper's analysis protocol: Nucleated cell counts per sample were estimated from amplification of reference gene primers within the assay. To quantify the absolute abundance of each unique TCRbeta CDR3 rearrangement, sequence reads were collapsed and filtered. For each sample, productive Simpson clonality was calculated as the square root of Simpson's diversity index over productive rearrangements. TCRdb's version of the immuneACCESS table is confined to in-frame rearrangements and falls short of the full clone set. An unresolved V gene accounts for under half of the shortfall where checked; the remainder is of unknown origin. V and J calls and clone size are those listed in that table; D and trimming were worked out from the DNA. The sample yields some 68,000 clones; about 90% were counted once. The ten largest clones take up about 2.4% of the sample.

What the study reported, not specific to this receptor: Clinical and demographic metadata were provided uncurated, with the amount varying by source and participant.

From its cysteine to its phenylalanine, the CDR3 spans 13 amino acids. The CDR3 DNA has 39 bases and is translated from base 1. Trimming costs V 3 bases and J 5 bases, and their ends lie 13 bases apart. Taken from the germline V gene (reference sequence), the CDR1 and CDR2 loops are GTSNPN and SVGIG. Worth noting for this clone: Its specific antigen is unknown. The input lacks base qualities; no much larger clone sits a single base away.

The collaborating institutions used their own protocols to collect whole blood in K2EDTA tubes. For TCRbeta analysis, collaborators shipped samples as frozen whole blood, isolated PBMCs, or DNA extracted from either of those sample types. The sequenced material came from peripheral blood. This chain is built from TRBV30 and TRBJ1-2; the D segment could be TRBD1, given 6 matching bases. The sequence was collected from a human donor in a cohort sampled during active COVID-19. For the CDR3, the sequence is CAWSRQQGYGYTF. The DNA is TGTGCCTGGAGCCGACAGCAGGGGTATGGCTACACCTTC.